Shown below are 18 T cell receptor beta chains from a single sample sequenced in a study of Graves' ophthalmopathy and Graves' hyperthyroidism. RNA served as the template for amplifying TCR beta CDR3 regions. First-round RT-PCR with HTBI primers preceded a second-round multiplex PCR. TCRdb re-called the multiplex PCR reads with MiXCR, one entry per CDR3 protein. This table holds about 620,000 distinct CDR3 sequences, about a fifth found once. The sequencing input was peripheral blood. The receptors come from a woman between 18 and 30 years old with stable Graves' hyperthyroidism. Some clones in this sample may be carry-over from other donors' samples.

This clonotype was detected many times. V and J are TRBV11-2 and TRBJ1-1; 7 nucleotides line up with TRBD1. Germline CDR1 is SGHAT and CDR2 is FQNNGV. Germline trimming cut 5 bases from V and 1 base from J; bases unmatched to any gene: 10. The CDR3 is made up of 16 amino acids. The CDR3 DNA is TGTGCCAGCAGCCCTCAGGGGGTTTTGGCGAACACTGAAGCTTTCTTT. Protein: CASSPQGVLANTEAFF. Complete variable domain (other parts from reference TRBV11-2 and TRBJ1-1): EAGVAQSPRYKIIEKRQSVAFWCNPISGHATLYWYQQILGQGPKLLIQFQNNGVVDDSQLPKDRFSAERLKGVDSTLKIQPAKLEDSAVYLCASSPQGVLANTEAFFGQGTRLTVV.

This chain connects TRBV27 to TRBJ2-3; TRBD2 agrees at 7 bases. The CDR3 contains 13 residues. Germline V gene data show CDR1 as MNHEY and CDR2 as SMNVEV (reference sequence). The ends lost 7 bases at V and 6 bases at J; junction bases unmatched: 7. CDR3 sequence: CASTKREGDTQYF. CDR3 sequence (DNA): TGTGCCAGCACAAAGAGGGAGGGTGATACGCAGTATTTT.

A word on this clonotype: Possible read error: a much larger clone is one base away. V gene TRBV6-1 combines with J gene TRBJ1-1, with D hard to call. CDR1 is MNHNS and CDR2 is SASEGT in the germline V gene. The CDR3 contains 15 residues. For the CDR3, the DNA is TGTGCCAGCAGTATAACGGATGACATGAACACTGAAGCTTGCTTT. Translating gives CASSITDDMNTEACF.

The V gene is TRBV27, the J gene TRBJ2-7; 11 bases are shared with TRBD2. The V and J ends lost 5 bases and 4 bases, in that order; junction bases with no gene match: 10. The germline CDR1 and CDR2 sequences are MNHEY and SMNVEV (reference sequence). This CDR3 has 16 residues. CDR3 protein: CASSLGTSGGPYEQYF. CDR3 nucleotide sequence: TGTGCCAGCAGTCTTGGGACTAGCGGCGGACCTTACGAGCAGTACTTC.

The V gene is TRBV28, the J gene TRBJ1-3; tentatively, D is TRBD1 (5 bases). V was clipped by 4 bases and J by 2 bases, with 15 bases between them. CDR3 length equals 16 residues. Germline CDR1 reads MDHEN; CDR2 reads SYDVKM. CDR3 sequence (DNA): TGTGCCAGCAGTTATACTGAGACAGTAACTGGAAACACCATATATTTT. It codes for CASSYTETVTGNTIYF.

The rearrangement links TRBV4-1 to TRBJ1-2, with 11 bases fitting TRBD1. With 4 bases clipped from V and 8 bases from J, the junction kept 9 bases outside the gene matches. Germline CDR1 MGHRA, CDR2 YSYEKL. CDR3 length: 15 residues. Written as DNA, the CDR3 is TGCGCCAGCAGCCGATTTGGACAGGGGGCGGGGGGCTACACCTTC. It is translated as CASSRFGQGAGGYTF.

This clonotype came up many times. One end of the junction varies from germline; a read error may be responsible. V is TRBV6-5 and J is TRBJ1-2, with a weak D call TRBD1 (5 bases). The CDR3 has 13 amino acids. Germline CDR1 and CDR2: MNHEY and SVGAGI. CDR3 in amino acids: CAGSYQGTYGYTF. The DNA of the CDR3 is TGTGCCGGCAGTTACCAGGGAACCTATGGCTACACCTTC.

The gene calls are TRBV6-5 and TRBJ1-2; 12 nucleotides line up with TRBD1. Germline assignment: CDR1 MNHEY and CDR2 SVGAGI. The CDR3 loop spans 16 amino acids. The V segment lost 0 bases and the J segment 6 bases; nucleotides outside the gene matches: 5. This CDR3 is CASSYSGTGGGDGYTF. The CDR3 nucleotides are TGTGCCAGCAGTTACTCAGGGACAGGGGGCGGGGATGGCTACACCTTC.

V is TRBV12-3 or TRBV12-4 and J is TRBJ2-7; 7 bases are shared with TRBD2. CDR3 length equals 14 residues. V shed 4 bases and J 0 bases; nucleotides not matched to a gene: 3. The CDR3 protein is CASSWGGSSYEQYF. In DNA form, the CDR3 reads TGTGCCAGCAGTTGGGGAGGGAGCTCCTACGAGCAGTACTTC.

This clonotype was picked up many times. This chain links TRBV6-5 with TRBJ1-2; maybe TRBD1 (6 bases). The V gene lost 6 bases and the J gene lost 0 bases, with 17 bases spanning the gap. The CDR3 loop spans 16 amino acids. CDR1 is MNHEY, CDR2 SVGAGI, per germline. The CDR3 region has the DNA TGTGCCAGCAGACCGGACAGCAGTGCCCCTAACTATGGCTACACCTTC. This codes for CASRPDSSAPNYGYTF.

This clonotype was detected ten times or more. The V call is TRBV20-1, the J call TRBJ2-7; 11 bases match TRBD2. CDR1 and CDR2 (germline): DFQATT, SNEGSKA (reference sequence). The CDR3 runs to 14 residues. Losses at the gene ends were 5 bases for V and 5 bases for J; bases not matched to a gene: 8. The CDR3 DNA sequence: TGCAGTGCTCCCACCACTAGCGGGGGCAACGAGCAGTACTTC. It encodes CSAPTTSGGNEQYF.

The V and J genes are TRBV19 and TRBJ2-7; D remains unclear. CDR3 length: 13 residues. V lost 1 base and J lost 2, with 6 bases in between. Germline V gene data show CDR1 as LNHDA and CDR2 as SQIVND (reference sequence). CDR3 in amino acids: CASSIGVAYEQYF. CDR3 in DNA: TGTGCCAGTAGTATAGGCGTAGCCTACGAGCAGTACTTC.

This clonotype was observed a handful of times. The J gene is TRBJ1-6, the V gene TRBV2, with D tentatively TRBD1 (5 bases). Trimming pared 2 bases from V and 0 bases from J, leaving 8 bases between. This CDR3 is 16 amino acids long. The germline CDR1 and CDR2 sequences are SNHLY and FYNNEI. The CDR3 here is CASSEIDSSYNSPLHF. The CDR3 DNA reads as TGTGCCAGCAGTGAAATCGACAGCTCCTATAATTCACCCCTCCACTTT.

The table lists this clonotype with many counts. The chain couples TRBV4-1 to TRBJ2-7; 10 nucleotides match TRBD1. There are 16 residues in the CDR3. In germline, CDR1 is MGHRA, CDR2 YSYEKL. V trimming: 1 base; J trimming: 4 bases; junction bases outside the gene matches: 7. Here the CDR3 reads CASSQVAGTGVYEQYF. CDR3 DNA: TGCGCCAGCAGCCAAGTTGCCGGGACAGGGGTGTACGAGCAGTACTTC.

This clonotype showed up just a few times. The chain combines TRBV12-3 or TRBV12-4 with TRBJ1-1; D remains unclear. V shed 11 bases and J shed 1 base, with 14 bases lying between them. The CDR3 sequence is 13 residues long. The CDR3 loop reads CAGRKSENTEAFF. In DNA, the CDR3 is TGTGCCGGTCGAAAGAGTGAGAACACTGAAGCTTTCTTT.

To note about this clonotype: A read error may produce the germline difference seen at one junction end. The V gene is TRBV7-8, the J gene TRBJ2-4, with D tentatively TRBD1 (5 bases). The CDR3 runs 14 residues. The germline gives CDR1 SGHVS, CDR2 FQNEAQ. The CDR3 bases are TGTGCCAGCAGCTTAACAGGTCCACTAAACATTAAGTACTTC. Amino acid sequence: CASSLTGPLNIKYF. Complete variable domain (other parts from reference TRBV7-8 and TRBJ2-4): GAGVSQSPRYKVAKRGQDVALRCDPISGHVSLFWYQQALGQGPEFLTYFQNEAQLDKSGLPSDRFFAERPEGSVSTLKIQRTQQEDSAVYLCASSLTGPLNIKYFGAGTRLSVL.

This clonotype was detected ten times or more. V usage is TRBV20-1 and J usage is TRBJ2-7; 7 bases agree with TRBD2. The V gene end was trimmed by 7 bases and the J gene end by 5 bases; junction bases not matched to a gene: 14. Germline loops: CDR1 DFQATT, CDR2 SNEGSKA (reference sequence). This CDR3 is 14 amino acids long. As DNA, the CDR3 is TGCAGTGTGCGGGAGTTACCGATCGGCCACGAGCAGTACTTC. This gives the protein CSVRELPIGHEQYF.

This clonotype has a count of ten or more. The CDR3 DNA sequence: TGTGCCAGTAGTAAACGCCGGGACAGGGGGCGGGAAGAGACCCAGTACTTC. Translated, it gives CASSKRRDRGREETQYF. This rearrangement joins TRBV19 to TRBJ2-5; 12 bases map to TRBD1. The CDR3 sequence is 17 residues long. Germline lookup yields CDR1 LNHDA and CDR2 SQIVND (reference sequence). V was pared by 4 bases and J by 3 bases, with 9 bases of the junction left unmatched.